This TCR beta chain is drawn from a study of CD8 T cells in Susac syndrome. The RNA, roughly 0.45 to 1 ug, was put through reverse transcription using random hexamers. TCRdb independently ran MiXCR on the immunoSEQ multiplex PCR reads; one entry per CDR3 protein. This sample carries about 200,000 distinct CDR3 sequences, 75% to 95% of them seen once, and the ten largest clones take about 0.09%. With 2 bases removed from V and 3 bases from J, the gap between germline ends came to 7 bases. Germline V lookup: CDR1 LGHDT, CDR2 YNNKEL (reference sequence). The CDR3 has 13 amino acids. This sequence was found in a human donor with Susac syndrome. The chain couples TRBV3-1 to TRBJ2-5; D remains unclear. Sequencing was carried out using CD4+ T cells from PBMCs. This CDR3 is CASSQTFKETQYF. In DNA, the CDR3 is TGTGCCAGCAGCCAAACATTCAAAGAGACCCAGTACTTC.